This T cell receptor beta chain was identified in a study of blood T cell repertoires in COVID-19. The overall study: The samples span acute and convalescent COVID-19 from the United States, Italy and Spain.

Trimming cost V 2 bases and J 1 base; bases outside gene matches: 10. From germline, CDR1 is KGHDR and CDR2 SFDVKD. The CDR3 is 18 amino acids. The repertoire was sequenced with immunoSEQ multiplex PCR; TCRdb's copy has only in-frame clones and lacks some. The sample has approximately 190,000 clones, about four fifths seen once; the top ten hold approximately 5%. The TCR originated in a woman between 65 and 79 years old with active or convalescent COVID-19. Sequenced sample: peripheral blood. The V gene is TRBV24-1, the J gene TRBJ2-3; 8 bases align to TRBD2. The CDR3 DNA reads TGTGCCACCAGTGATTCCGAGACCCTGGGACTAGGCACAGATACGCAGTATTTT. Protein product: CATSDSETLGLGTDTQYF.